These 8 T cell receptor beta chains came from one sample sequenced in a study of blood T cell repertoires in COVID-19. Generated by immunoSEQ multiplex PCR, the TCRdb table keeps only in-frame clones and is missing some. Here the sample spans some 380,000 clones, approximately 86% being singletons. Sequencing was done on a sample of PBMCs or T cells enriched from blood (not recorded which). These receptor sequences come from a woman in her thirties or forties with acute COVID-19.

V is TRBV7-9 and J is TRBJ2-5, with 7 bases matching TRBD1. CDR1 is SEHNR, CDR2 FQNEAQ, per germline (reference sequence). The CDR3 consists of 13 residues. The ends lost 5 bases at V and 4 bases at J; junction bases unmatched: 4. The CDR3 bases are TGTGCCAGCAGCAAACAGGGGCCAGAGACCCAGTACTTC. This sequence encodes CASSKQGPETQYF.

The rearrangement uses TRBV6-1 and TRBJ2-3; tentative D call: TRBD1 (6 bases). V lost 3 bases, J lost 3 bases, and 13 bases lay in between. Per the germline V gene, CDR1 is MNHNS and CDR2 is SASEGT. This CDR3 spans 15 amino acids. CDR3 sequence reads: CASSDTQGFTDTQYF. CDR3 nucleotides: TGTGCCAGCAGTGACACCCAGGGGTTTACAGATACGCAGTATTTT.

The rearrangement links TRBV6-1 to TRBJ1-5; a weak D match, TRBD1 (6 bases). The V gene's germline CDR1 is MNHNS and CDR2 SASEGT. The V end lost 3 bases, the J end lost 4 bases, and 10 bases lay between the germline ends. The CDR3 covers 14 residues. The CDR3 region is CASSEAGDNQPQHF. For the CDR3, the DNA is TGTGCCAGCAGTGAGGCAGGGGATAATCAGCCCCAGCATTTT.

The DNA of the CDR3 is TGTGCCAGCAGCCGCGGGGTTTCCGGGGAGCTGTTTTTT. Protein: CASSRGVSGELFF. The chain employs TRBV7-9 and TRBJ2-2; D is possibly TRBD2 (6 bases). V was pared by 5 bases and J by 6 bases, with 10 bases between. This CDR3 comprises 13 residues. Germline values: CDR1 SEHNR, CDR2 FQNEAQ (reference sequence).

The chain couples TRBV12-5 to TRBJ1-2; 8 positions match TRBD1. The CDR3 has 15 residues. CDR1 LGHNT and CDR2 FRNRAP come from the germline V gene. V was pared by 2 bases and J by 2 bases, with 4 bases of the junction left unmatched. CDR3 region: CASGLRDRLNYGYTF. In DNA form, the CDR3 reads TGTGCTAGTGGTTTGCGGGACAGGCTCAACTATGGCTACACCTTC.

CDR3 in amino acids: CASSLFGRGDPGYTF. For the CDR3, the DNA is TGTGCCAGCAGCTTGTTTGGCAGGGGGGATCCTGGCTACACCTTC. This chain connects TRBV5-4 to TRBJ1-2, with 7 bases lining up with TRBD1. V trimming: 1 base; J trimming: 7 bases; junction bases outside the gene matches: 10. Germline CDR1 SGHNT, CDR2 YYREEE (reference sequence). The CDR3 consists of 15 residues.

V gene TRBV29-1 combines with J gene TRBJ2-6, with TRBD1 as a possible D gene (6 bases). This CDR3 spans 17 amino acids. Trimming stripped 3 bases from V and 0 bases from J, with 15 bases between. The germline V gene has CDR1 SQVTM and CDR2 ANQGSEA. DNA of the CDR3: TGCAGCGTTGATGAGGGACAAGGAATCTCTGGGGCCAACGTCCTGACTTTC. Protein: CSVDEGQGISGANVLTF. The entire variable domain, with the rest obtained from reference TRBV29-1 and TRBJ2-6, is as follows: SAVISQKPSRDICQRGTSLTIQCQVDSQVTMMFWYRQQPGQSLTLIATANQGSEATYESGFVIDKFPISRPNLTFSTLTVSNMSPEDSSIYLCSVDEGQGISGANVLTFGAGSRLTVL.

The chain employs TRBV20-1 and TRBJ1-2, with no clear D. With 5 bases removed from V and 5 bases from J, the gap between germline ends came to 3 bases. Germline CDR1 and CDR2: DFQATT and SNEGSKA (reference sequence). There are 9 residues in the CDR3. In nucleotides, the CDR3 is TGCAGTGCTGTATATGGCTACACCTTC. Protein: CSAVYGYTF.